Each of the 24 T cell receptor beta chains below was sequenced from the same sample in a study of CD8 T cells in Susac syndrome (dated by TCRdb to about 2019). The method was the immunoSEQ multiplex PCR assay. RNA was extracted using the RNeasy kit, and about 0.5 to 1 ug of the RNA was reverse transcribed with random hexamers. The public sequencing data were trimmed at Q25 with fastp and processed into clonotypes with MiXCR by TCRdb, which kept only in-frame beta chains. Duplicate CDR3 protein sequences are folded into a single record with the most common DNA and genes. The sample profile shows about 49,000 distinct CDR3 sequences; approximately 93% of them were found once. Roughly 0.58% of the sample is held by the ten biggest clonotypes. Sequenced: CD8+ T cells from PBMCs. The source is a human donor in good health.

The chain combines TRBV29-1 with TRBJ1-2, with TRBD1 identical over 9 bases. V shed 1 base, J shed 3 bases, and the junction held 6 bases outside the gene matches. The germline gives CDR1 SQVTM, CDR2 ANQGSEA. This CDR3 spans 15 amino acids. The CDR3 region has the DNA TGCAGCGTTGAAGGACAGACAGGGGGGTACTATGGCTACACCTTC. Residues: CSVEGQTGGYYGYTF.

CDR3 sequence: CASSFPRGGSGETQYF. In DNA form, the CDR3 reads TGTGCCAGCAGCTTTCCCAGGGGGGGTAGCGGAGAGACCCAGTACTTC. The rearrangement links TRBV7-9 to TRBJ2-5; possibly TRBD1 or TRBD2 for D (7 bases each). Trimming stripped 3 bases from V and 4 bases from J, with 18 bases between. The germline gives CDR1 SEHNR, CDR2 FQNEAQ (reference sequence). CDR3 length: 16 residues.

The CDR3 DNA follows: TGTGCCAGTAGTATCTGGGACTCGAACACTGAAGCTTTCTTT. The encoded protein is CASSIWDSNTEAFF. The chain links TRBV19 to TRBJ1-1; D is possibly TRBD1 (5 bases). Germline CDR1 is LNHDA and CDR2 is SQIVND (reference sequence). CDR3 length: 14 amino acids. Trimming stripped 3 bases from V and 1 base from J, with 9 bases between.

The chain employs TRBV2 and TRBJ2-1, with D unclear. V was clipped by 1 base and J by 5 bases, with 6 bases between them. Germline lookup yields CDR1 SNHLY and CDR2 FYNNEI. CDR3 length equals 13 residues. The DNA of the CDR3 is TGTGCCAGCAGTGAAGTTGGGGACAATGAGCAGTTCTTC. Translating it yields CASSEVGDNEQFF.

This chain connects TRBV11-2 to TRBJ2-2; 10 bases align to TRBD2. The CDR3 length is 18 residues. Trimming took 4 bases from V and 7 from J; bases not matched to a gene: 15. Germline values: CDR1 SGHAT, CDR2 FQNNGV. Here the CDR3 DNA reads TGTGCCAGCAGCTCCCCCGGGGTAGCGGGAGGTAGAAGCGGGGAGCTGTTTTTT. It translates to CASSSPGVAGGRSGELFF.

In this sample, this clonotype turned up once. The CDR3 protein is CASRVGETQYF. The CDR3 coding sequence is TGTGCCAGCAGGGTCGGGGAGACCCAGTACTTC. The V call is TRBV28, the J call TRBJ2-5; D is unclear. The CDR3 has 11 amino acids. V was trimmed by 6 bases and J by 5 bases, leaving 7 bases between them. From germline, CDR1 is MDHEN and CDR2 SYDVKM.

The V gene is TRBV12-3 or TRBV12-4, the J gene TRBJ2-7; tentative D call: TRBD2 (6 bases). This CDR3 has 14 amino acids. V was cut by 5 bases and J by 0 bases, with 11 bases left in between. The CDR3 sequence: CASSPWGVSYEQYF. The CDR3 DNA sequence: TGTGCCAGCAGTCCCTGGGGGGTCTCCTACGAGCAGTACTTC.

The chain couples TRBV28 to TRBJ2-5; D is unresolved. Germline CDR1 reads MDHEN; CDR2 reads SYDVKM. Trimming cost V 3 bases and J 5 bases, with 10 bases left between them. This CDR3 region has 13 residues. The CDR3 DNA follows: TGTGCCAGCAGTTTGTCGGCGGAGGAGACCCAGTACTTC. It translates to CASSLSAEETQYF.

CDR3 region: CASSVGLSPGELFF. Written as DNA, the CDR3 is TGTGCCAGCAGTGTTGGGTTATCTCCAGGGGAGCTGTTTTTT. V and J are TRBV2 and TRBJ2-2; D gene uncertain. V was clipped by 4 bases and J by 8 bases, with 14 bases between them. CDR1 is SNHLY, CDR2 FYNNEI, per germline. The CDR3 contains 14 residues.

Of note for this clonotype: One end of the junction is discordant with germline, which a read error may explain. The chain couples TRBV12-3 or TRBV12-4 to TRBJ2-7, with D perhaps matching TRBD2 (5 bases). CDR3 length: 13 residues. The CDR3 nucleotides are TGTGCCAGCAGTTTAGATGTCCCTCGCCCGGAGGACTTC. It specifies CASSLDVPRPEDF.

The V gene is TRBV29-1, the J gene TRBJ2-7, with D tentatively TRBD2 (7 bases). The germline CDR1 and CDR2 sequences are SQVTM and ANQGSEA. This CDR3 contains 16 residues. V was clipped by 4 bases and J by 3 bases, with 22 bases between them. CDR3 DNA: TGCAGCGTTGTAGTCCAGAGTCGGGGGGCAGGCTACGAGCAGTACTTC. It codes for CSVVVQSRGAGYEQYF.

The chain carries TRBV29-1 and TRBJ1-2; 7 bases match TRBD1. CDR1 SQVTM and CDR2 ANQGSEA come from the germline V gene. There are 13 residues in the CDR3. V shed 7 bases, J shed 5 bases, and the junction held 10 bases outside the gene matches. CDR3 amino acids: CSAGVPGGYGYTF. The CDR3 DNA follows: TGCAGCGCAGGGGTACCAGGGGGGTATGGCTACACCTTC.

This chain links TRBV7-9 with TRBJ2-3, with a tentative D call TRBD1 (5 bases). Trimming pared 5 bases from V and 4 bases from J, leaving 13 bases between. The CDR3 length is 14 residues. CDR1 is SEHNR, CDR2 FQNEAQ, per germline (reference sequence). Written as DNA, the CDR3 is TGTGCCAGCAGCACCACTTTGGGGCCAGATACGCAGTATTTT. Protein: CASSTTLGPDTQYF.

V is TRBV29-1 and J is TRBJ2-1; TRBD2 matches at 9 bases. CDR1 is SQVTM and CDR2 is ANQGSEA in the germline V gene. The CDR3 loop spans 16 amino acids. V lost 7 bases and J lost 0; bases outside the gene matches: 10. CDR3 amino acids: CSAKGTSSSSYNEQFF. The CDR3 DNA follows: TGCAGCGCCAAGGGGACTAGCAGCAGCTCCTACAATGAGCAGTTCTTC.

The CDR3 sequence is CASSLEGAFTMNTEAFF. In DNA, the CDR3 is TGCGCCAGCAGCTTGGAGGGTGCCTTCACCATGAACACTGAAGCTTTCTTT. The gene calls are TRBV5-1 and TRBJ1-1; D call uncertain. The CDR3 extends over 17 amino acids. Germline V lookup: CDR1 SGHRS, CDR2 YFSETQ. V was trimmed by 0 bases and J by 0 bases, leaving 15 bases between them. Complete variable domain (other parts from reference TRBV5-1 and TRBJ1-1): KAGVTQTPRYLIKTRGQQVTLSCSPISGHRSVSWYQQTPGQGLQFLFEYFSETQRNKGNFPGRFSGRQFSNSRSEMNVSTLELGDSALYLCASSLEGAFTMNTEAFFGQGTRLTVV.

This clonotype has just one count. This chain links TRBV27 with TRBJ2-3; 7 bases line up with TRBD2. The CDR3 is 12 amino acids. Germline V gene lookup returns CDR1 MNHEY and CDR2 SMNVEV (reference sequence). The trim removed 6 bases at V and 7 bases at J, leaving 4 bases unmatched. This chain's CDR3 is CASSLGGNTQYF. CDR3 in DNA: TGTGCCAGCAGCCTCGGGGGGAATACGCAGTATTTT.

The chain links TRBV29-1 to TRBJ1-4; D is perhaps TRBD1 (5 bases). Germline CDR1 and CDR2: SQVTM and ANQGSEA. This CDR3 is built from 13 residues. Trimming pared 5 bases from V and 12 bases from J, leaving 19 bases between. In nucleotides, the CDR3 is TGCAGCGTTAGCGGGACGGCGAAAGGGGAACTGTTTTTT. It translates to CSVSGTAKGELFF.

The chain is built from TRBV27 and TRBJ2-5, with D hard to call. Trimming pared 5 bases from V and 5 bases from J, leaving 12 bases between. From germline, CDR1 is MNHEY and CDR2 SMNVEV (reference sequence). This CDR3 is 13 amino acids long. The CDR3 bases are TGTGCCAGCAGTGTTACCAGTTGGGAGACCCAGTACTTC. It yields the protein CASSVTSWETQYF.

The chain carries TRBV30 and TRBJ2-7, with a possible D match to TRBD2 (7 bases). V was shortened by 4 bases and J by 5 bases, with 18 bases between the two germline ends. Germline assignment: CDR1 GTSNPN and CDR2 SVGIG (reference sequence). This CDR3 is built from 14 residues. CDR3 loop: CAWTLTGGHDEQYF. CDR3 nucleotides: TGTGCCTGGACCCTCACCGGGGGGCACGACGAGCAGTACTTC. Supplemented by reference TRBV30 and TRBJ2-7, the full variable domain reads SQTIHQWPATLVQPVGSPLSLECTVEGTSNPNLYWYRQAAGRGLQLLFYSVGIGQISSEVPQNLSASRPQDRQFILSSKKLLLSDSGFYLCAWTLTGGHDEQYFGPGTRLTVT.

The CDR3 DNA follows: TGTGCCACGAGGGGTCCCTACTCTGGAAACACCATATATTTT. It specifies CATRGPYSGNTIYF. The chain recombines TRBV15 with TRBJ1-3; perhaps TRBD1 as D (5 bases). Germline V gene data show CDR1 as LNHNV and CDR2 as YYDKDF (reference sequence). The V end lost 9 bases, the J end lost 0 bases, and 12 bases lay between the germline ends. The CDR3 is 14 residues long.

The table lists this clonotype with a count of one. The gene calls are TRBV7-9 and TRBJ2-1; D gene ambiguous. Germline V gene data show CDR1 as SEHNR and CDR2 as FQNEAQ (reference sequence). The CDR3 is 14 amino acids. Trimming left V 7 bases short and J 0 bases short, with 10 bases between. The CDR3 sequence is CASTRMSSYNEQFF. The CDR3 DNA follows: TGTGCCAGCACCCGGATGAGCTCCTACAATGAGCAGTTCTTC.

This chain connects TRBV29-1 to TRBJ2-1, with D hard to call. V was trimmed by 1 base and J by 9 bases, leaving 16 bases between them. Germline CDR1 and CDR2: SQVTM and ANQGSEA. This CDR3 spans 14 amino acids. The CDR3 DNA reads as TGCAGCGTTGAAGTGGCGGATCTATGGACTGAGCAGTTCTTC. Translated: CSVEVADLWTEQFF.

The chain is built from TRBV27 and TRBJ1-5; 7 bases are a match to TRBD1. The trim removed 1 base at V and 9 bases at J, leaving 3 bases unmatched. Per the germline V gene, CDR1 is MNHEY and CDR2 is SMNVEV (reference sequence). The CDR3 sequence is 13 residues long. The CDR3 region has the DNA TGTGCCAGCAGTTTATACAGGGGTGGGCCCCAGCATTTT. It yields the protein CASSLYRGGPQHF.

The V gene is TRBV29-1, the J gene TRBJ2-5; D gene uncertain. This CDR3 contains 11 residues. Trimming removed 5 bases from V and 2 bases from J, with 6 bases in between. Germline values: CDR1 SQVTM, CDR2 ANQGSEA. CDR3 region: CSVLRQETQYF. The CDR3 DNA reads TGCAGCGTTCTCAGACAAGAGACCCAGTACTTC.